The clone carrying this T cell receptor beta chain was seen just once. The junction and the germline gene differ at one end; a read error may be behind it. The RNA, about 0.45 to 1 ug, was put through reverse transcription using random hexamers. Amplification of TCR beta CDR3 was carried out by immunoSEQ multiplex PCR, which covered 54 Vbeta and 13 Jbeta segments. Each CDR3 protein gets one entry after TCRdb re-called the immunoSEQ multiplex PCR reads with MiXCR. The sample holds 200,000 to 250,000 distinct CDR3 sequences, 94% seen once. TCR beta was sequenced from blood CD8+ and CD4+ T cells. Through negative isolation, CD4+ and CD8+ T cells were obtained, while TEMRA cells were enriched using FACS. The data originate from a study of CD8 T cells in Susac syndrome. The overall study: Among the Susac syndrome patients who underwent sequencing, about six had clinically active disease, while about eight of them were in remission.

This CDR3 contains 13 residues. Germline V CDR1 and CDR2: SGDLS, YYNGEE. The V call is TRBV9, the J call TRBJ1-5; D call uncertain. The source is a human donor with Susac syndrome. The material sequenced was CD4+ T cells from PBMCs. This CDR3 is CASSGIGNQPQHF. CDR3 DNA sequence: TGTGCCAGCAGCGGTATAGGCAACCAGCCCCAGCATTTT.